This record concerns one T cell receptor (beta chain) sequence. Trimming removed 0 bases from V and 4 bases from J, with 13 bases in between. Germline V CDR1 and CDR2: ENHRY, SYGVKD. This CDR3 has 15 amino acids. TCRdb's copy holds only in-frame clones and misses some; the assay was immunoSEQ multiplex PCR. In the table there are 1.4 million or so clones, 98% of which are singletons. This record comes from a study of shared clonotypes between healthy human individuals. This rearrangement joins TRBV10-3 to TRBJ2-7; D perhaps matches TRBD1 (6 bases). This sequence originates from a man aged 25-40 years in good health. Input material: naive CD4+ T cells sorted from blood. Indicated subset: CD45RA+ positively selected. The CDR3 region has the DNA TGTGCCATCAGTGAGTCGGGGGCAGGGGCATACGAGCAGTACTTC. Protein product: CAISESGAGAYEQYF.